The clone carrying this T cell receptor beta chain has more than one count but fewer than ten. The antigen is unknown. These data originate in a study of T-cell memory formation after mild COVID-19. Findings and caveats of the study: Second-wave clones peaking on day 37 lacked confirmed SARS-CoV-2 specificity. Most CD4+ clones that shrank were in CM and EM, while CD8+ ones turned up in EMRA. Clones that contracted from day 15 to 85 had balanced CD4/CD8; later expanders were CD4+ biased.

Germline-derived CDR1 and CDR2 are SGHRS and YFSETQ. The CDR3 sequence is 13 residues long. V was shortened by 0 bases and J by 5 bases, with 9 bases between the two germline ends. A 5'RACE reaction primed in the constant segment made cDNA libraries of TCR alpha and TCR beta, and these carried sample barcodes and UMIs. TCRdb reanalysed the 5' RACE reads using MiXCR and keeps one entry per CDR3 protein. The sample includes about 560,000 distinct CDR3 sequences, 20% to 25% of them seen just once. The TCR originated in an adult woman who had mild COVID-19 (a few samples of this study predate the infection). Cell type and time point are not known. This chain connects TRBV5-1 to TRBJ2-7; the D gene is possibly TRBD1 (6 bases). Sequencing input: PBMCs or a T cell subset sorted from them (not recorded which). The CDR3 loop reads CASSLDGGDEQYF. The CDR3, as DNA: TGCGCCAGCAGCTTGGATGGGGGCGACGAGCAGTACTTC.